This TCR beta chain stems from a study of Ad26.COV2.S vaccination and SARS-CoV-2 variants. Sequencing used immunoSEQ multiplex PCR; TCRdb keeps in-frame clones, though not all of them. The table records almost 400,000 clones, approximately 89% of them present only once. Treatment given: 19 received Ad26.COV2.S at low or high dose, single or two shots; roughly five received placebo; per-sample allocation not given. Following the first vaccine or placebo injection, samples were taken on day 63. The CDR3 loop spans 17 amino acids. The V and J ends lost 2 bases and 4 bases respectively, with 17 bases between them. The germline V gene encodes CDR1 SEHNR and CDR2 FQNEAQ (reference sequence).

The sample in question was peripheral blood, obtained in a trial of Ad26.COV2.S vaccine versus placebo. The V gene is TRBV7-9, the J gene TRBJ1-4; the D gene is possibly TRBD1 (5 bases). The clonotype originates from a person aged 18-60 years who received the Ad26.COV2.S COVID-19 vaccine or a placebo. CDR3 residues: CASSLRVGGGHNEKLFF. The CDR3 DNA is TGTGCCAGCAGCTTAAGGGTCGGGGGAGGTCATAATGAAAAACTGTTTTTT.